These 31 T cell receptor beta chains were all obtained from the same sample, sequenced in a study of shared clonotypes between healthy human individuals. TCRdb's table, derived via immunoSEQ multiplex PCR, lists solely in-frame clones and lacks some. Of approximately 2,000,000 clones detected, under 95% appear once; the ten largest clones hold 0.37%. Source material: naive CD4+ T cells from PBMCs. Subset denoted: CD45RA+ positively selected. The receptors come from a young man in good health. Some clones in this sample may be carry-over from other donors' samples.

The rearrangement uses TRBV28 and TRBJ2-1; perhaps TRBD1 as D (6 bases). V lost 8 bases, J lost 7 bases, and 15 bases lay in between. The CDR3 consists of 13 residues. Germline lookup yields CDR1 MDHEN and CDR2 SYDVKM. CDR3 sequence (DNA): TGTGCCAGCCTCTTCCAGGGGTGGAATGAGCAGTTCTTC. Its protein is CASLFQGWNEQFF.

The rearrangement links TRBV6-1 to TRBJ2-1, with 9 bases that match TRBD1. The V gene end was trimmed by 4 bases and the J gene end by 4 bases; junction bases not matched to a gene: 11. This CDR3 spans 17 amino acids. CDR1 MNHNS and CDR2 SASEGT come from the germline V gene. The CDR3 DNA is TGTGCCAGCAGTGTGTTCGGGACAGGGAATAGTTACAATGAGCAGTTCTTC. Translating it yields CASSVFGTGNSYNEQFF.

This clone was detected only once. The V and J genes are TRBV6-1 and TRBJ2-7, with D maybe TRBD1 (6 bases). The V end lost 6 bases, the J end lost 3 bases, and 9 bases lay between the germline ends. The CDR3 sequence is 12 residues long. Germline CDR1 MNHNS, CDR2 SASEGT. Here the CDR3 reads CASRRRGYEQYF. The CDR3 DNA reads TGTGCCAGCAGACGCAGGGGCTACGAGCAGTACTTC.

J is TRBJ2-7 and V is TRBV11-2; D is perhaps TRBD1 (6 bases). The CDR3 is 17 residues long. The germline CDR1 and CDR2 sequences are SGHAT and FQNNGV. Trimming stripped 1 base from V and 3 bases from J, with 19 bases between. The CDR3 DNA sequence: TGTGCCAGCAGCTTAGTCGGGAACAGGGCGATCGACTACGAGCAGTACTTC. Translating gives CASSLVGNRAIDYEQYF. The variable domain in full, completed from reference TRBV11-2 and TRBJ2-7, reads EAGVAQSPRYKIIEKRQSVAFWCNPISGHATLYWYQQILGQGPKLLIQFQNNGVVDDSQLPKDRFSAERLKGVDSTLKIQPAKLEDSAVYLCASSLVGNRAIDYEQYFGPGTRLTVT.

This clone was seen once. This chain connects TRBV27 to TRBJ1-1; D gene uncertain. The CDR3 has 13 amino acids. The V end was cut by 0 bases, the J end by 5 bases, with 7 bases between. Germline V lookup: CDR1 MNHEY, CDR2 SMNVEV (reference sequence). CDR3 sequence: CASSLSLSTEAFF. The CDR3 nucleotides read TGTGCCAGCAGTTTATCACTGTCTACTGAAGCTTTCTTT.

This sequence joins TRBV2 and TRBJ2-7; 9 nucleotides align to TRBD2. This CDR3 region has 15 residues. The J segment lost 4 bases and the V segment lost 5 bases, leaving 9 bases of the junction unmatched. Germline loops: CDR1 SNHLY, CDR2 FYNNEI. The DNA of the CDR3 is TGTGCCAGCAGTCCCCTAGCGGGAACTTCATACGAGCAGTACTTC. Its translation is CASSPLAGTSYEQYF.

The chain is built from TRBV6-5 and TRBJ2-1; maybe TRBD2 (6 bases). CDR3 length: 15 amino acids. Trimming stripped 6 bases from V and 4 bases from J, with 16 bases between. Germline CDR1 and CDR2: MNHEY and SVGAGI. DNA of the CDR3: TGTGCCAGCAGATCGACCGGGACTCTGTACAATGAGCAGTTCTTC. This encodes CASRSTGTLYNEQFF.

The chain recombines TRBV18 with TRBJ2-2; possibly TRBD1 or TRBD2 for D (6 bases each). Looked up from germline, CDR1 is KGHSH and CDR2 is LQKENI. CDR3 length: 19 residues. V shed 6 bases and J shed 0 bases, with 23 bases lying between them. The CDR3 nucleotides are TGTGCCAGCTCCGCCAAACCCCTCGGGGGCACCTCGAACACCGGGGAGCTGTTTTTT. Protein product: CASSAKPLGGTSNTGELFF.

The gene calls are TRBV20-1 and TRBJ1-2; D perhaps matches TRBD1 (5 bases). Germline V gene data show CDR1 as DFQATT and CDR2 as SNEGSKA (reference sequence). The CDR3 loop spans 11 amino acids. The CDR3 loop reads CIGPGMGGYTF. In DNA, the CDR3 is TGCATCGGTCCAGGGATGGGGGGCTACACCTTC.

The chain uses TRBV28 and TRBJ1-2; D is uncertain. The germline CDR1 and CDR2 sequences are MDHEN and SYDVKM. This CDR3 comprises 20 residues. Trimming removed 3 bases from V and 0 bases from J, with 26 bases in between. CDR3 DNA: TGTGCCAGCAGTTTCCCATCGCAGGCCCTCCAAAAACCAGCTAACTATGGCTACACCTTC. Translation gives CASSFPSQALQKPANYGYTF.

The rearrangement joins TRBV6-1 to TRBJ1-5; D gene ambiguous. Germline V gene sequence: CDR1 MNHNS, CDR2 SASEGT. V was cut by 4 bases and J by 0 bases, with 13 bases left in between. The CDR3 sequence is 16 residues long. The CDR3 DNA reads TGTGCCAGCAGTGCTTCGCCGGGAGGTAGCAATCAGCCCCAGCATTTT. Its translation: CASSASPGGSNQPQHF.

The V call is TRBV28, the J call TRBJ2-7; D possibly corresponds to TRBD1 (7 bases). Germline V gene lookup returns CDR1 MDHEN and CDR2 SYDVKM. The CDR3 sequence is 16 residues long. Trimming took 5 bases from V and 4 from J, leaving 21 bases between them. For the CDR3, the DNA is TGTGCCAGCAGTACGACAGGGATCGGGAGTGTGTACGAGCAGTACTTC. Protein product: CASSTTGIGSVYEQYF.

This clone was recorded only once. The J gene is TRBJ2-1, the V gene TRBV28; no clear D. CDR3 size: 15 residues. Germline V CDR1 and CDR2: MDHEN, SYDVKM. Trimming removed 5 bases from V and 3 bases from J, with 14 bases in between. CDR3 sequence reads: CASSASGDIYNEQFF. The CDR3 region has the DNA TGTGCCAGCAGTGCCTCTGGGGATATCTACAATGAGCAGTTCTTC.

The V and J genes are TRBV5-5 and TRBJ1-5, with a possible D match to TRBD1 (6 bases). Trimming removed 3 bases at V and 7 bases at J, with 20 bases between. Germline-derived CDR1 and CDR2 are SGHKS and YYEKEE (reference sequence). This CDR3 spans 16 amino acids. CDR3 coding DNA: TGTGCCAGCAGCTGGGGGGGCGACGCCCCCGGGCAGCCCCAGCATTTT. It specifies CASSWGGDAPGQPQHF. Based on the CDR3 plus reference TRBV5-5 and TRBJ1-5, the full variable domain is DAGVTQSPTHLIKTRGQQVTLRCSPISGHKSVSWYQQVLGQGPQFIFQYYEKEERGRGNFPDRFSARQFPNYSSELNVNALLLGDSALYLCASSWGGDAPGQPQHFGDGTRLSIL.

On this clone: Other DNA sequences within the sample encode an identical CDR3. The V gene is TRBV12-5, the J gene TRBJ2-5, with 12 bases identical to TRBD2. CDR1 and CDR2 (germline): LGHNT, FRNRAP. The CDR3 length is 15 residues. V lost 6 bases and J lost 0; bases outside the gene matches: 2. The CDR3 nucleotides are TGTGCTAGTGGCAGGACTAGCGGGGACCAAGAGACCCAGTACTTC. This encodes CASGRTSGDQETQYF.

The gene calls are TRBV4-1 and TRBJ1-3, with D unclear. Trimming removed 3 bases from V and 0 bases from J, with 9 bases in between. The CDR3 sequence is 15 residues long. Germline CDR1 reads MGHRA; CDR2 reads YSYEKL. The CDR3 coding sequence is TGCGCCAGCAGCCATGCCCAGACCTCTGGAAACACCATATATTTT. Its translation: CASSHAQTSGNTIYF.

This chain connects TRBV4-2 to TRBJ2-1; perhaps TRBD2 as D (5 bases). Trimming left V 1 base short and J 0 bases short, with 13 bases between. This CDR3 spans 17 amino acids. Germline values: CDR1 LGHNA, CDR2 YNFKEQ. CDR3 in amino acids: CASSQVGSATSYNEQFF. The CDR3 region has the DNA TGTGCCAGCAGCCAAGTGGGGAGCGCAACCTCCTACAATGAGCAGTTCTTC.

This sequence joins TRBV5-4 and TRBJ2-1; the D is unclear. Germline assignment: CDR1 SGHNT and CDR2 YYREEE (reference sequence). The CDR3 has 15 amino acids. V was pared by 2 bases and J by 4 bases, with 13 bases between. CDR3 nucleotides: TGTGCCAGCAGCTTCGGCACCGTATCTTACAATGAGCAGTTCTTC. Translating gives CASSFGTVSYNEQFF.

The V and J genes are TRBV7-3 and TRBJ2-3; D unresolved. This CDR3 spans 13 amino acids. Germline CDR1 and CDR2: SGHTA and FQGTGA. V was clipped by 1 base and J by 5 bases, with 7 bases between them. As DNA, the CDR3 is TGTGCCAGCAGCTTAAAGGGCAAAGATACGCAGTATTTT. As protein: CASSLKGKDTQYF.

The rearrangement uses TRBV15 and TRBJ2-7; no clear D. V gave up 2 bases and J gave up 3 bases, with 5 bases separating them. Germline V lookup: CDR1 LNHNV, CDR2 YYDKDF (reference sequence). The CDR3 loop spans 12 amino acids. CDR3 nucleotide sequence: TGTGCCACCAGCAGACCTTACTACGAGCAGTACTTC. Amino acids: CATSRPYYEQYF.

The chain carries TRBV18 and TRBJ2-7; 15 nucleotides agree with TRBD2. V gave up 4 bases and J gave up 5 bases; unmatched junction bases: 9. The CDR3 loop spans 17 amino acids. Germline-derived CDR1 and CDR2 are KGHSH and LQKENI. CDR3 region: CASSRGLAGGDRDEQYF. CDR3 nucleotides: TGTGCCAGCTCACGAGGACTAGCGGGGGGGGATCGGGACGAGCAGTACTTC. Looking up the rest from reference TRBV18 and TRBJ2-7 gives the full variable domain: NAGVMQNPRHLVRRRGQEARLRCSPMKGHSHVYWYRQLPEEGLKFMVYLQKENIIDESGMPKERFSAEFPKEGPSILRIQQVVRGDSAAYFCASSRGLAGGDRDEQYFGPGTRLTVT.

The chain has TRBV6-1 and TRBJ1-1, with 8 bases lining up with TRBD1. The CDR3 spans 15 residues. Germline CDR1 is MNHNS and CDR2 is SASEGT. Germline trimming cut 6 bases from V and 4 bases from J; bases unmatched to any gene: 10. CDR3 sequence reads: CASSWDRNALTEAFF. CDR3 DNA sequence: TGTGCCAGCAGCTGGGACAGGAACGCTCTCACTGAAGCTTTCTTT.

The CDR3 loop is CASSEWDTSNQPQHF. In nucleotides, the CDR3 is TGCGCCAGCAGTGAGTGGGACACTAGCAATCAGCCCCAGCATTTT. The rearrangement joins TRBV10-2 to TRBJ1-5; D is possibly TRBD1 (6 bases). The V and J ends lost 1 base and 0 bases respectively, with 7 bases between them. Germline values: CDR1 WSHSY, CDR2 SAAADI. CDR3 length: 15 residues.

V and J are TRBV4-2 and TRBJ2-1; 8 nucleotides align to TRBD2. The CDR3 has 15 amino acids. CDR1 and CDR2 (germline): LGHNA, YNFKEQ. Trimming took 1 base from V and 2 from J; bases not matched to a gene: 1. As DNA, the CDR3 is TGTGCCAGCAGCCAAGCACTAGCGGCCTACAATGAGCAGTTCTTC. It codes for CASSQALAAYNEQFF.

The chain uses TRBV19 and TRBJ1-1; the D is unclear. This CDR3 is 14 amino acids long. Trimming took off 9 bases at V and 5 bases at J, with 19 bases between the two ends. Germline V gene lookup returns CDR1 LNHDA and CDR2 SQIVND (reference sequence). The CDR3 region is CASSPSTHLTEAFF. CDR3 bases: TGTGCCAGCTCACCCTCCACCCACCTTACTGAAGCTTTCTTT.

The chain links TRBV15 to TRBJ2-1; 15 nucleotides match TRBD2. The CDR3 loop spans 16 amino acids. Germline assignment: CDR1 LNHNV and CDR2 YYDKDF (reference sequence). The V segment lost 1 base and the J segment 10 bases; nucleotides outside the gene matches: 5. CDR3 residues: CATSRAGTSGRSEQFF. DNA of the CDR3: TGTGCCACCAGCAGAGCAGGGACTAGCGGGAGGAGCGAGCAGTTCTTC.

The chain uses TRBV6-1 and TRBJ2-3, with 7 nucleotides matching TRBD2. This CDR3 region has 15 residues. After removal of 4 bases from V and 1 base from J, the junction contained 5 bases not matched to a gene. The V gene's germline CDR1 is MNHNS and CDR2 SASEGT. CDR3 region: CASSGWGGGTDTQYF. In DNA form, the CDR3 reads TGTGCCAGCAGTGGTTGGGGGGGTGGCACAGATACGCAGTATTTT.

The CDR3 region is CASSLGRDRNEQYF. The CDR3 DNA reads TGTGCCAGCAGCTTAGGTAGGGATCGAAACGAGCAGTACTTC. V usage is TRBV11-2 and J usage is TRBJ2-7; D is undetermined. The CDR3 runs to 14 residues. V lost 1 base, J lost 5 bases, and 12 bases lay in between. CDR1 is SGHAT, CDR2 FQNNGV, per germline. Supplemented by reference TRBV11-2 and TRBJ2-7, the full variable domain reads EAGVAQSPRYKIIEKRQSVAFWCNPISGHATLYWYQQILGQGPKLLIQFQNNGVVDDSQLPKDRFSAERLKGVDSTLKIQPAKLEDSAVYLCASSLGRDRNEQYFGPGTRLTVT.

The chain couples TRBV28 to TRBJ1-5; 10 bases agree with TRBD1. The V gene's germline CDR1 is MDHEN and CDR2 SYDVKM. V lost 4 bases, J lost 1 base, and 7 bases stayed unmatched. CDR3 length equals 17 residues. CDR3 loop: CASSSTGGEGSNQPQHF. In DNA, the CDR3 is TGTGCCAGCAGTTCGACAGGGGGCGAGGGGAGCAATCAGCCCCAGCATTTT.

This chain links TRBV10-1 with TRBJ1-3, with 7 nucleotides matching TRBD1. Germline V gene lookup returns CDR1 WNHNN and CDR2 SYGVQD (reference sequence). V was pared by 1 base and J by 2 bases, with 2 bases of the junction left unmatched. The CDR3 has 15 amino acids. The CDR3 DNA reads TGCGCCAGCAGTGAGTGGACAGGCGCTGGAAACACCATATATTTT. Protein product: CASSEWTGAGNTIYF.

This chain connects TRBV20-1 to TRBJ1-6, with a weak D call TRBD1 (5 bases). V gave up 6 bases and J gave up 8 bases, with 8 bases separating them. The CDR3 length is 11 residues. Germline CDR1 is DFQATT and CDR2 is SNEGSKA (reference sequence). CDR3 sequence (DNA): TGCAGTGCGAGCAGGGATTCACCCCTCCACTTT. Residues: CSASRDSPLHF.